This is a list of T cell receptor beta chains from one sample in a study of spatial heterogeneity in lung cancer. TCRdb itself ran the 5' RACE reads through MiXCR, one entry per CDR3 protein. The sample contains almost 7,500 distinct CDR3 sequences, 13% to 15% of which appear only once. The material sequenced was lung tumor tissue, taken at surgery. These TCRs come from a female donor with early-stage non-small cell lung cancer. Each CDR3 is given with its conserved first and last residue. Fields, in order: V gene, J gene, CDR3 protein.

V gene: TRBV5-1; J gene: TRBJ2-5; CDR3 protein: CASSPEGGGGETQYF
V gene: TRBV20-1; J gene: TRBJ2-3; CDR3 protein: CSAQTLTRGEDTQYF
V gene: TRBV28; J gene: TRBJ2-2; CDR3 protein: CASSPPTGELFF
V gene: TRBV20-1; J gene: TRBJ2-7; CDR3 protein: CSASSLSYEQYF
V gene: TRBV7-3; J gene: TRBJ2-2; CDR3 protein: CASSLTGQPTGELFF
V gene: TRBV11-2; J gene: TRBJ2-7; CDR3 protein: CASSLEVVSGVPRTEQYF
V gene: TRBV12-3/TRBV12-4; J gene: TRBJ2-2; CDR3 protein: CASSFMGPGELFF
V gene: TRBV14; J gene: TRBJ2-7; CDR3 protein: CASSGRPAKSTYEQYF
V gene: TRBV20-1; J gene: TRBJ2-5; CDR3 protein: CSGGVQETQYF
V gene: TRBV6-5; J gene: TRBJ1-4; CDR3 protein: CASRPTGPNEKLFF
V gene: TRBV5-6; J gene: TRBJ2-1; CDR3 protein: CASSFGGPQHNEQFF
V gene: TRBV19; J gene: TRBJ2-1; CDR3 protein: CASSIRGEQFF
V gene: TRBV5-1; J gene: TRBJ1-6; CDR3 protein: CASSLAGRADSPLHF
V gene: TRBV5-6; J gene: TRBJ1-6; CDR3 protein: CASSLDFGNSPLHF
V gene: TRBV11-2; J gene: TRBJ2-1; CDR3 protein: CASSREVPLSSYNEQFF
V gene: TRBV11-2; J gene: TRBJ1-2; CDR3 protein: CASSLGRQGGAYGYTF
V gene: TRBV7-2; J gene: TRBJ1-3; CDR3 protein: CASSSDRSSGNTIYF
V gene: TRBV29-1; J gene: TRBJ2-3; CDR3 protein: CSSPGVGGDTQYF
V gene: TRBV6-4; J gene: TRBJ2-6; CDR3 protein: CASSSSTGVLTF
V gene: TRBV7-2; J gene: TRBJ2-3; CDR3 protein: CASSLGQKAQYF
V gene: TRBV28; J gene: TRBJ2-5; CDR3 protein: CASSFGGTETQYF
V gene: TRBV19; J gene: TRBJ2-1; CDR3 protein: CASSPGGYEQFF
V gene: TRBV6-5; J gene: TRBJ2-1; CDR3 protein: CASTSGLGFSEQFF
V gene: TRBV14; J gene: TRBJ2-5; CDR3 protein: CASSQDRFGGQETQYF
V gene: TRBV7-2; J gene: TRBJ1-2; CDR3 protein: CASSFDRGPRNYGYTF